The TCR beta chain under discussion was sequenced for a study of blood T cell repertoires in COVID-19. Background on the study: Sample material is recorded as cDNA or gDNA derived from T cells, B-cell-depleted T cells, or PBMCs.

CDR3 length equals 17 residues. The J segment lost 5 bases and the V segment lost 1 base, leaving 12 bases of the junction unmatched. Germline V lookup: CDR1 MGHRA, CDR2 YSYEKL. This clone has just one count. Assay: immunoSEQ multiplex PCR; the TCRdb copy retains only in-frame clones and omits some. The profile shows some 50,000 clones, around nine tenths of them singletons. This TCR derives from a man in his fifties or sixties with acute or convalescent COVID-19. Material for sequencing was peripheral blood. This chain connects TRBV4-1 to TRBJ2-7; 9 bases match TRBD2. CDR3 nucleotides: TGCGCCAGCAGCCAAGGTGGGGTAGCGGGGGAGGAAGACGAGCAGTACTTC. It translates to CASSQGGVAGEEDEQYF.